Following are 4 T cell receptor beta chains from one sample sequenced in a study of technical replicates of blood from four donors. Data came from immunoSEQ multiplex PCR; TCRdb stores just in-frame clones and leaves some out. Among approximately 50,000 clones listed, about 96% were seen once. The sample taken for sequencing was T cells isolated from PBMCs. These receptors were obtained from a human donor in good health.

This chain uses TRBV6-1 with TRBJ1-1; possibly TRBD1 for D (6 bases). The CDR3 is made up of 15 amino acids. Germline CDR1 and CDR2: MNHNS and SASEGT. Trimming stripped 10 bases from V and 1 base from J, with 19 bases between. CDR3 coding DNA: TGTGCCACCAAGACAGGTATGGGACCGAACACTGAAGCTTTCTTT. Amino acid sequence: CATKTGMGPNTEAFF.

V gene TRBV4-2 combines with J gene TRBJ1-5, with TRBD1 as a possible D gene (6 bases). In germline, CDR1 is LGHNA, CDR2 YNFKEQ. The CDR3 runs 17 residues. Trimming took 1 base from V and 1 from J, leaving 14 bases between them. CDR3 nucleotides: TGTGCCAGCAGCCAAGTTGTCTCGAGGGGGAGCAATCAGCCCCAGCATTTT. Translating it yields CASSQVVSRGSNQPQHF.

The chain has TRBV19 and TRBJ2-7; TRBD2 agrees at 11 bases. There are 15 residues in the CDR3. In germline, CDR1 is LNHDA, CDR2 SQIVND (reference sequence). V dropped 4 bases and J dropped 2; count of bases not matched to a gene: 4. The CDR3: CASSTSTSGAYEQYF. The CDR3 DNA reads as TGTGCCAGTAGTACATCGACTAGCGGGGCCTACGAGCAGTACTTC.

The rearrangement uses TRBV6-6 and TRBJ2-3, with 7 bases aligning to TRBD2. Germline V gene sequence: CDR1 MNHNY, CDR2 SVGAGI (reference sequence). This CDR3 region has 15 residues. J was trimmed by 0 bases and V by 5 bases; bases with no gene match: 5. The CDR3 sequence is CASSAPGRSTDTQYF. For the CDR3, the DNA is TGTGCCAGCAGTGCCCCCGGGAGGAGCACAGATACGCAGTATTTT.